This passage covers 10 T cell receptor beta chains from one sample sequenced in a study of T-cell reconstitution after alpha-beta-depleted transplantation in children. For TCRbeta, the library was prepared with unique molecular identifiers. Via MiXCR, TCRdb re-called the PCR reads, giving one row per CDR3 protein. The sample has nearly 250,000 distinct CDR3 sequences, approximately 8.9% seen once. The input for sequencing was PBMCs, mostly from graft donor cells, taken 180 days after TCRalphabeta/CD19-depleted stem cell transplant. The receptors were gathered from a male patient younger than 18 who had a stem cell transplant for acute lymphoblastic leukemia, so the T cells may come from the graft donor.

Ten or more counts support this clonotype. The V gene is TRBV7-9, the J gene TRBJ2-1; the match to TRBD1 covers 9 bases. CDR3 length: 16 residues. With 5 bases clipped from V and 8 bases from J, the junction kept 13 bases outside the gene matches. Looked up from germline, CDR1 is SEHNR and CDR2 is FQNEAQ (reference sequence). As DNA, the CDR3 is TGTGCCAGCAGCACCAACAGGGGGCACCTAAGGGATGAGCAGTTCTTC. Amino acids: CASSTNRGHLRDEQFF.

There are many counts of this clonotype. The chain couples TRBV28 to TRBJ2-1; D possibly corresponds to TRBD2 (5 bases). CDR1 is MDHEN and CDR2 is SYDVKM in the germline V gene. The V end was cut by 5 bases, the J end by 0 bases, with 17 bases between. The CDR3 sequence is 17 residues long. CDR3 nucleotide sequence: TGTGCCAGCAGTCGGAACCTCTTGGGGAGCTCCTACAATGAGCAGTTCTTC. As protein: CASSRNLLGSSYNEQFF.

This clonotype was counted at least ten times. The rearrangement uses TRBV29-1 and TRBJ1-3; no clear D gene. Germline values: CDR1 SQVTM, CDR2 ANQGSEA. V was shortened by 4 bases and J by 0 bases, with 7 bases between the two germline ends. This CDR3 spans 13 amino acids. CDR3 protein: CSVAWNSGNTIYF. CDR3 bases: TGCAGCGTTGCGTGGAACTCTGGAAACACCATATATTTT. The full variable domain, rest sourced from reference TRBV29-1 and TRBJ1-3, is SAVISQKPSRDICQRGTSLTIQCQVDSQVTMMFWYRQQPGQSLTLIATANQGSEATYESGFVIDKFPISRPNLTFSTLTVSNMSPEDSSIYLCSVAWNSGNTIYFGEGSWLTVV.

This clonotype was seen repeatedly, ten times or more. This chain uses TRBV7-3 with TRBJ2-1; D gene uncertain. Germline loops: CDR1 SGHTA, CDR2 FQGTGA. The CDR3 has 13 amino acids. The germline V and J ends were trimmed by 5 bases and 9 bases, with 14 bases remaining between them. CDR3 residues: CASSRQFKSEQFF. CDR3 in DNA: TGTGCCAGCAGCCGTCAATTCAAGAGTGAGCAGTTCTTC.

The CDR3 DNA reads as TGTGCCAGCAGCCCCTCCGCGGGGAGGGCTCCCTACGAGCAGTACTTC. Translating it yields CASSPSAGRAPYEQYF. The chain couples TRBV7-3 to TRBJ2-7; 7 positions agree with TRBD2. CDR3 length equals 16 residues. Germline V gene lookup returns CDR1 SGHTA and CDR2 FQGTGA. Trimming cost V 5 bases and J 2 bases; bases outside gene matches: 12. Looking up the rest from reference TRBV7-3 and TRBJ2-7 gives the full variable domain: GAGVSQTPSNKVTEKGKYVELRCDPISGHTALYWYRQSLGQGPEFLIYFQGTGAADDSGLPNDRFFAVRPEGSVSTLKIQRTERGDSAVYLCASSPSAGRAPYEQYFGPGTRLTVT.

This clonotype was counted many times. The chain is built from TRBV5-1 and TRBJ2-1; 7 nucleotides align to TRBD1. J was trimmed by 4 bases and V by 2 bases; bases with no gene match: 3. This CDR3 has 14 amino acids. CDR1 is SGHRS and CDR2 is YFSETQ in the germline V gene. CDR3 sequence reads: CASSFPGQYNEQFF. Here the CDR3 DNA reads TGCGCCAGCAGCTTTCCGGGACAGTACAATGAGCAGTTCTTC.

This clonotype was counted at least ten times. This chain joins TRBV14 and TRBJ2-1; unclear D gene. Germline V gene lookup returns CDR1 SGHDN and CDR2 FVKESK. The CDR3 is 15 amino acids. The ends were cut back, 1 base at V and 1 base at J, with 8 bases in the middle. The CDR3 reads CASSQVGPSYNEQFF. The CDR3 DNA is TGTGCCAGCAGCCAAGTGGGCCCTTCCTACAATGAGCAGTTCTTC.

This clonotype was seen at least ten times. The genes are TRBV7-8 and TRBJ1-1, with D unclear. The CDR3 runs 12 residues. Per the germline V gene, CDR1 is SGHVS and CDR2 is FQNEAQ. V was pared by 5 bases and J by 5 bases, with 9 bases between. The CDR3 nucleotides read TGTGCCAGCAGCCTCCGGCCGACTGAAGCTTTCTTT. It yields the protein CASSLRPTEAFF.

The table lists this clonotype with many counts. This sequence joins TRBV5-1 and TRBJ2-5; D is possibly TRBD2 (5 bases). CDR3 length: 13 residues. Per germline, CDR1 SGHRS and CDR2 YFSETQ. V was pared by 4 bases and J by 1 base, with 8 bases between. The CDR3 nucleotides read TGCGCCAGCAGCCTGGGAGCCCAAGAGACCCAGTACTTC. Protein product: CASSLGAQETQYF.

This clonotype has ten or more counts. The chain couples TRBV5-1 to TRBJ2-5; D might be TRBD2 (5 bases). The germline V gene has CDR1 SGHRS and CDR2 YFSETQ. The V gene lost 3 bases and the J gene lost 2 bases, with 11 bases spanning the gap. This CDR3 spans 14 amino acids. Here the CDR3 DNA reads TGCGCCAGCAGCTGGGGAGTTATACAAGAGACCCAGTACTTC. This gives the protein CASSWGVIQETQYF.